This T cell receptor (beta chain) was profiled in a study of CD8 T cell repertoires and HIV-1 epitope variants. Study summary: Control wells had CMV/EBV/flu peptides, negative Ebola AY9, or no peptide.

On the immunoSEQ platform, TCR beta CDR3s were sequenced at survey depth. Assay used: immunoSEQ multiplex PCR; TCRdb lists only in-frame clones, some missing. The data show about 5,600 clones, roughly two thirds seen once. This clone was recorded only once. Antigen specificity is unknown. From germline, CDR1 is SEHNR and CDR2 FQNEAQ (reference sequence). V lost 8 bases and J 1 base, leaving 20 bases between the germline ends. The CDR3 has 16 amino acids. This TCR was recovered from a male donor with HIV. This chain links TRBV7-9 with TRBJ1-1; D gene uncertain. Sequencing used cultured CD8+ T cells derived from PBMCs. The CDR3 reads CASGPNTAGPNTEAFF. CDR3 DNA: TGTGCCAGCGGACCGAACACGGCAGGACCGAACACTGAAGCTTTCTTT. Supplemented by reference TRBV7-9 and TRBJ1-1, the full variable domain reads DTGVSQNPRHKITKRGQNVTFRCDPISEHNRLYWYRQTLGQGPEFLTYFQNEAQLEKSRLLSDRFSAERPKGSFSTLEIQRTEQGDSAMYLCASGPNTAGPNTEAFFGQGTRLTVV.